The subject of this entry is one TCR beta chain. The antigen is undetermined. The data derive from a study of beta chain features in type 1 diabetes. Overall study results and limits: PCR might show a preference for shorter templates, equally across patients and controls. For TCRB rearrangement, an influence of HLA type remained unresolved here.

A sort by CD45RO/CCR7/CD25/CD127/CD95/CD27 yielded CD4+ naive, central memory, regulatory and stem cell-like memory cells. Since all of the isolated RNA was reverse transcribed, expressed TCRB transcripts were what got sequenced. Here immunoSEQ multiplex PCR was the method, and the copy in TCRdb shows in-frame clones only, minus some. The repertoire consists of under 500,000 clones, with about 30% occurring once and the leading ten covering 0.05% to 0.065%. The specimen was naive CD4+ T cells from blood. This TCR came from a man aged 18 to 30 in good health.

CDR3 protein: CAWSVFQNYGYTF. The CDR3 DNA sequence: TGTGCCTGGAGTGTCTTTCAGAACTATGGCTACACCTTC. The V call is TRBV30, the J call TRBJ1-2; D remains unclear. The CDR3 has 13 amino acids. V gave up 0 bases and J gave up 2 bases, with 7 bases separating them. Per the germline V gene, CDR1 is GTSNPN and CDR2 is SVGIG (reference sequence).